This record looks at one T cell receptor (beta chain) sequence and its context. Its matching antigen is unknown. The authors reverse transcribed about 0.5 to 1 ug RNA with random hexamers. TCRdb processed the immunoSEQ multiplex PCR reads anew with MiXCR; each CDR3 protein has one entry. Among 100,000 or so distinct CDR3 sequences listed, about 93% were seen once. The sample comes from a study of CD8 T cells in Susac syndrome. Points from the study as a whole: It was acknowledged in the study that its TCR sequencing and HLA analysis involved a relatively small number of individuals.

The germline V gene encodes CDR1 MNHEY and CDR2 SVGAGI. The V gene lost 3 bases and the J gene lost 0 bases, with 15 bases spanning the gap. This CDR3 is 18 amino acids long. Sequencing targeted TCR beta in blood CD8+ and CD4+ T cells. Healthy donors matched for age and sex were used as controls. V usage is TRBV6-5 and J usage is TRBJ2-6; D possibly corresponds to TRBD1 (6 bases). The sequencing sample was made of CD4+ T cells from PBMCs. This clonotype was sampled from a human donor in good health. In nucleotides, the CDR3 is TGTGCCAGCAGTTATGGGACAACCGCCCTCTCTGGGGCCAACGTCCTGACTTTC. Its protein product is CASSYGTTALSGANVLTF.